This passage covers 18 T cell receptor beta chains from one sample sequenced in a study of blood T cell repertoires in COVID-19 (dated by TCRdb to the early 2020s). Libraries came from the immunoSEQ multiplex PCR assay. In TCRdb, the immuneACCESS table is reduced to in-frame sequences with V and J assigned. These tables do not hold every clone; where another copy was compared, an unresolved V gene accounts for under half, and the others remain unexplained. The table for this sample lists roughly 130,000 clones; approximately 80% of them were counted only once. The top ten hold less than 15% of the sample. Material: peripheral blood. The receptors were gathered from a woman between 55 and 75 years old with acute or convalescent COVID-19.

This chain joins TRBV6-6 and TRBJ1-1; 7 bases agree with TRBD1. Per the germline V gene, CDR1 is MNHNY and CDR2 is SVGAGI (reference sequence). Trimming at V came to 6 bases and at J to 4 bases, leaving 11 bases not matched to a gene. The CDR3 runs 15 residues. The CDR3: CASRRPGTDLTEAFF. The CDR3 DNA reads TGTGCCAGCAGAAGACCCGGGACAGACCTCACTGAAGCTTTCTTT.

The J gene is TRBJ1-5, the V gene TRBV6-6; 8 bases are shared with TRBD1. V lost 8 bases, J lost 0 bases, and 12 bases stayed unmatched. This CDR3 has 17 residues. CDR1 MNHNY and CDR2 SVGAGI come from the germline V gene (reference sequence). The CDR3 DNA reads TGTGCCAGCTGTCAGGGGGCCGGCAGCTATAGCAATCAGCCCCAGCATTTT. It yields the protein CASCQGAGSYSNQPQHF.

J is TRBJ1-1 and V is TRBV10-2; D gene unclear. The germline V and J ends were trimmed by 7 bases and 1 base, with 10 bases remaining between them. The CDR3 covers 13 residues. In germline, CDR1 is WSHSY, CDR2 SAAADI. The CDR3 spells CASKFGGNTEAFF. DNA for the CDR3: TGCGCCAGCAAGTTCGGTGGGAACACTGAAGCTTTCTTT.

The V and J genes are TRBV27 and TRBJ1-2; 8 bases are shared with TRBD1. The CDR3 contains 14 residues. V dropped 2 bases and J dropped 6; count of bases not matched to a gene: 5. The germline V gene encodes CDR1 MNHEY and CDR2 SMNVEV (reference sequence). The CDR3 reads CASSLRGQGDGYTF. In nucleotides, the CDR3 is TGTGCCAGCAGTTTAAGAGGACAGGGTGATGGCTACACCTTC.

This clone has a handful of counts. The rearrangement links TRBV19 to TRBJ1-4; 7 bases are a match to TRBD1. V lost 8 bases, J lost 0 bases, and 3 bases stayed unmatched. Per germline, CDR1 LNHDA and CDR2 SQIVND (reference sequence). The CDR3 runs to 14 residues. The CDR3 DNA follows: TGTGCCAGTGGGGACAGATCAACTAATGAAAAACTGTTTTTT. Translation gives CASGDRSTNEKLFF.

The chain is built from TRBV9 and TRBJ1-3, with 8 bases identical to TRBD1. J was trimmed by 2 bases and V by 2 bases; bases with no gene match: 6. Germline V lookup: CDR1 SGDLS, CDR2 YYNGEE. The CDR3 loop spans 16 amino acids. The CDR3 DNA is TGTGCCAGCAGCGTTCTCACAGGGGGGACTGGAAACACCATATATTTT. Residues: CASSVLTGGTGNTIYF.

This chain connects TRBV4-1 to TRBJ2-1, with D possibly TRBD1 on 6 matching bases. Trimming pared 1 base from V and 1 base from J, leaving 17 bases between. The CDR3 has 18 residues. CDR1 MGHRA and CDR2 YSYEKL come from the germline V gene. CDR3 residues: CASSQGLFKGDSYNEQFF. CDR3 DNA: TGCGCCAGCAGCCAAGGTCTGTTCAAGGGGGATTCCTACAATGAGCAGTTCTTC.

The genes are TRBV6-2 or TRBV6-3 and TRBJ1-2, with 7 bases that match TRBD1. The CDR3 spans 16 residues. V was pared by 0 bases and J by 7 bases, with 11 bases of the junction left unmatched. Germline assignment: CDR1 MNHEY and CDR2 SVGEGT. The CDR3 DNA sequence: TGTGCCAGCAGTTACTCCACCTCGGACAGGTCCGTTGGCTACACCTTC. Protein sequence: CASSYSTSDRSVGYTF.

The V and J genes are TRBV3-1 (or the pseudogene TRBV3-2) and TRBJ1-4; D call uncertain. The germline V gene has CDR1 LGHDT and CDR2 YNNKEL (reference sequence). This CDR3 region has 14 residues. V was clipped by 4 bases and J by 5 bases, with 11 bases between them. As DNA, the CDR3 is TGTGCCAGCAGCCCTACTCCCTCCAATGAAAAACTGTTTTTT. This encodes CASSPTPSNEKLFF.

CDR3 amino acids: CASTTGTENYGYTF. The CDR3 bases are TGTGCCAGCACTACCGGGACAGAGAACTATGGCTACACCTTC. The gene calls are TRBV3-1 (or the pseudogene TRBV3-2) and TRBJ1-2; 7 bases match TRBD1. CDR1 and CDR2 (germline): LGHDT, YNNKEL (reference sequence). V shed 7 bases, J shed 2 bases, and the junction held 7 bases outside the gene matches. The CDR3 is 14 amino acids.

This clone was seen a single time. The chain is built from TRBV18 and TRBJ2-2; TRBD2 might be the D (6 bases). The CDR3 totals 13 residues. CDR1 is KGHSH, CDR2 LQKENI, per germline. Trimming pared 4 bases from V and 5 bases from J, leaving 8 bases between. This CDR3 is CASSRGETGELFF. The CDR3 DNA follows: TGTGCCAGCTCACGGGGGGAGACCGGGGAGCTGTTTTTT.

As regards this clone: One end of the junction does not line up with germline, which may come from a read error. The chain is built from TRBV6-1 and TRBJ2-3; possible D gene TRBD1, 5 bases. Germline assignment: CDR1 MNHNS and CDR2 SASEGT. The CDR3 covers 14 residues. For the CDR3, the DNA is TGTGCCAGCAGGGAAGACAGATATACAGATACGCAGTATTTT. This gives the protein CASREDRYTDTQYF.

The genes are TRBV24-1 and TRBJ2-3; the match to TRBD1 covers 8 bases. Germline CDR1 KGHDR, CDR2 SFDVKD. Trimming at V came to 4 bases and at J to 2 bases, leaving 1 base not matched to a gene. The CDR3 spans 14 residues. The chain's CDR3 is CATSETGVTDTQYF. The DNA of the CDR3 is TGTGCCACCAGTGAGACAGGGGTCACAGATACGCAGTATTTT.

This clone was observed once. In DNA, the CDR3 is TGCGCCAGCAGCCACCCCCGGGCAGGGGGCGTCACCTTC. Amino acids: CASSHPRAGGVTF. This chain uses TRBV4-1 with TRBJ1-2, with 8 bases lining up with TRBD1. CDR1 is MGHRA, CDR2 YSYEKL, per germline. Losses at the gene ends were 3 bases for V and 13 bases for J; bases not matched to a gene: 10. The CDR3 sequence is 13 residues long.

The chain combines TRBV2 with TRBJ2-7; TRBD1 agrees at 12 bases. This CDR3 has 14 amino acids. V was clipped by 2 bases and J by 7 bases; unmatched bases: 3. Germline CDR1 SNHLY, CDR2 FYNNEI. The CDR3 loop reads CASSERDRGLEQYF. The CDR3, as DNA: TGTGCCAGCAGTGAAAGGGACAGGGGGCTGGAGCAGTACTTC.

The chain couples TRBV5-4 to TRBJ2-3, with D possibly being TRBD2 (6 bases). Germline V gene sequence: CDR1 SGHNT, CDR2 YYREEE (reference sequence). This CDR3 region has 17 residues. The V end lost 3 bases, the J end lost 6 bases, and 23 bases lay between the germline ends. CDR3 in amino acids: CASSSQTGSIFSDTQYF. The CDR3, as DNA: TGTGCCAGCAGCTCCCAAACCGGGAGTATCTTCTCCGATACGCAGTATTTT.

The chain is built from TRBV24-1 and TRBJ1-2, with 7 bases aligning to TRBD1. This CDR3 is 18 amino acids long. The germline V gene has CDR1 KGHDR and CDR2 SFDVKD. J was trimmed by 8 bases and V by 4 bases; bases with no gene match: 21. As DNA, the CDR3 is TGTGCCACCAGTGACCTTAAAGGACAGGCGATGCCCTATGGAGGCTACACCTTC. It is translated as CATSDLKGQAMPYGGYTF.

The J gene is TRBJ1-5, the V gene TRBV19, with 11 bases aligning to TRBD1. Germline V gives CDR1 LNHDA, CDR2 SQIVND (reference sequence). Germline trimming cut 6 bases from V and 1 base from J; bases unmatched to any gene: 5. The CDR3 contains 16 residues. The CDR3, as DNA: TGTGCCAGTAGGGACAGGGGGCTGTTAAGCAATCAGCCCCAGCATTTT. Its protein product is CASRDRGLLSNQPQHF. Combining the CDR3 with reference TRBV19 and TRBJ1-5 gives the whole variable domain DGGITQSPKYLFRKEGQNVTLSCEQNLNHDAMYWYRQDPGQGLRLIYYSQIVNDFQKGDIAEGYSVSREKKESFPLTVTSAQKNPTAFYLCASRDRGLLSNQPQHFGDGTRLSIL.